One sample yielded the 32 T cell receptor beta chains listed below, sequenced in a study of identical twins. In TCRdb, the 5' RACE reads were re-called with MiXCR into one record per CDR3 protein. The sample has under 300,000 distinct CDR3 sequences, 9.5% to 15% seen once. Another study also made use of these data, one on yellow fever vaccine responses in identical twins.

Source material: memory (CD45RO+) T cells sorted from blood. These receptors were collected from a woman between 18 and 29 years old in good health.

This clonotype was observed a few times. This CDR3 is CASAARIAGNTIYF. CDR3 nucleotides: TGTGCCAGCGCAGCCCGGATCGCTGGAAACACCATATATTTT. The chain links TRBV28 to TRBJ1-3; no definite D call. V was clipped by 8 bases and J by 2 bases, with 13 bases between them. This CDR3 is built from 14 residues. Germline CDR1 reads MDHEN; CDR2 reads SYDVKM.

This clonotype was observed a handful of times. The chain uses TRBV12-3 or TRBV12-4 and TRBJ2-1; 7 bases match TRBD1. The trim removed 0 bases at V and 5 bases at J, leaving 4 bases unmatched. There are 15 residues in the CDR3. CDR3: CASSLAAGGNNEQFF. In DNA form, the CDR3 reads TGTGCCAGCAGTTTAGCGGCAGGGGGAAACAATGAGCAGTTCTTC.

This chain uses TRBV5-1 with TRBJ2-7; the D gene is possibly TRBD2 (5 bases). The CDR3 extends over 14 amino acids. V shed 2 bases and J shed 2 bases, with 11 bases lying between them. Germline CDR1 SGHRS, CDR2 YFSETQ. For the CDR3, the DNA is TGCGCCAGCAGCTTTGGAGACTATCCCTACGAGCAGTACTTC. This codes for CASSFGDYPYEQYF.

This clonotype was seen a handful of times. This chain uses TRBV9 with TRBJ1-6; perhaps TRBD1 as D (5 bases). The CDR3 extends over 13 amino acids. Germline-derived CDR1 and CDR2 are SGDLS and YYNGEE. V was cut by 1 base and J by 9 bases, with 8 bases left in between. CDR3 protein: CASSVQGPSPLHF. CDR3 nucleotide sequence: TGTGCCAGCAGCGTACAGGGACCTTCACCCCTCCACTTT.

The chain carries TRBV10-1 and TRBJ2-3, with 11 bases fitting TRBD1. V shed 4 bases, J shed 2 bases, and the junction held 8 bases outside the gene matches. Germline assignment: CDR1 WNHNN and CDR2 SYGVQD (reference sequence). The CDR3 has 17 residues. The CDR3 region has the DNA TGCGCCAGCAGTGTGGGGGGACAGGGGGATTCCACAGATACGCAGTATTTT. As protein: CASSVGGQGDSTDTQYF.

In this sample, this clonotype turned up many times. The V and J genes are TRBV7-9 and TRBJ2-3; 11 bases fit TRBD2. The CDR3 has 17 residues. V was pared by 3 bases and J by 6 bases, with 11 bases of the junction left unmatched. Germline V gene data show CDR1 as SEHNR and CDR2 as FQNEAQ (reference sequence). The CDR3 coding sequence is TGTGCCAGCAGCTTCACCGGGACTAGCGGTCGGGGGGATACGCAGTATTTT. Protein product: CASSFTGTSGRGDTQYF.

In this sample, this clonotype turned up a few times. The chain recombines TRBV6-4 with TRBJ1-2; D unclear. V lost 0 bases, J lost 8 bases, and 13 bases lay in between. CDR3 size: 14 residues. Per germline, CDR1 MRHNA and CDR2 SNTAGT. The CDR3 DNA is TGTGCCAGCAGTGACTCTGGGCACCCGGACGGCTACACCTTC. This codes for CASSDSGHPDGYTF.

This clonotype was detected a few times. The chain links TRBV6-1 to TRBJ1-4; unclear D gene. Germline values: CDR1 MNHNS, CDR2 SASEGT. Trimming removed 6 bases from V and 3 bases from J, with 11 bases in between. This CDR3 comprises 14 residues. CDR3 DNA: TGTGCCAGCAGCCGCGCTTCCTCTAATGAAAAACTGTTTTTT. This codes for CASSRASSNEKLFF.

The chain recombines TRBV6-1 with TRBJ2-7; 7 nucleotides match TRBD1. The germline V gene has CDR1 MNHNS and CDR2 SASEGT. The J segment lost 2 bases and the V segment lost 4 bases, leaving 8 bases of the junction unmatched. The CDR3 runs 15 residues. For the CDR3, the DNA is TGTGCCAGCAGTGGGATGAAGGGGGCACCCTACGAGCAGTACTTC. Its protein product is CASSGMKGAPYEQYF.

In its sample, this clonotype was seen many times. The gene calls are TRBV11-2 and TRBJ2-1; D unclear. The germline V and J ends were trimmed by 1 base and 8 bases, with 12 bases remaining between them. The CDR3 runs to 14 residues. In germline, CDR1 is SGHAT, CDR2 FQNNGV. In DNA form, the CDR3 reads TGTGCCAGCAGCTTAGTAGGGAAGATGGATGAGCAGTTCTTC. Protein: CASSLVGKMDEQFF. The complete variable domain, with remaining parts taken from reference TRBV11-2 and TRBJ2-1, reads EAGVAQSPRYKIIEKRQSVAFWCNPISGHATLYWYQQILGQGPKLLIQFQNNGVVDDSQLPKDRFSAERLKGVDSTLKIQPAKLEDSAVYLCASSLVGKMDEQFFGPGTRLTVL.

The chain combines TRBV6-2 or TRBV6-3 with TRBJ1-1; D is uncertain. The CDR3 sequence is 12 residues long. The V and J ends lost 7 bases and 5 bases respectively, with 11 bases between them. Germline V CDR1 and CDR2: MNHEY, SVGEGT. The CDR3 nucleotides are TGTGCCAGCACCCGGGGTGGGACTGAAGCTTTCTTT. Its translation: CASTRGGTEAFF.

This clonotype was counted only a few times. V and J are TRBV25-1 and TRBJ2-2; D remains ambiguous. The CDR3 is 13 residues long. Germline CDR1 reads MGHDK; CDR2 reads SYGVNS. V lost 5 bases and J 6 bases, leaving 10 bases between the germline ends. The CDR3 region has the DNA TGTGCCAGCAGTAGGCCGGGCCCCGGGGAGCTGTTTTTT. This sequence encodes CASSRPGPGELFF. The full variable domain, rest sourced from reference TRBV25-1 and TRBJ2-2, is EADIYQTPRYLVIGTGKKITLECSQTMGHDKMYWYQQDPGMELHLIHYSYGVNSTEKGDLSSESTVSRIRTEHFPLTLESARPSHTSQYLCASSRPGPGELFFGEGSRLTVL.

The gene calls are TRBV18 and TRBJ2-2, with 10 positions matching TRBD2. There are 16 residues in the CDR3. Germline CDR1 and CDR2: KGHSH and LQKENI. Unmatched junction bases numbered 5, after V lost 2 bases and J lost 5 bases. The CDR3 nucleotides read TGTGCCAGCTCACCAAGCCCTAGCGGGAGTACCGGGGAGCTGTTTTTT. This encodes CASSPSPSGSTGELFF.

The rearrangement links TRBV7-2 to TRBJ2-1; TRBD2 is a possible D gene (6 bases). The CDR3 is made up of 13 amino acids. The germline CDR1 and CDR2 sequences are SGHTA and FQGNSA. V was cut by 5 bases and J by 11 bases, with 16 bases left in between. This CDR3 reads CASSPRGSGKQFF. CDR3 coding DNA: TGTGCCAGCAGCCCCCGGGGGAGCGGTAAGCAGTTCTTC.

This CDR3 is CASSLARGTGVHEQYF. CDR3 coding DNA: TGTGCCAGCAGCTTAGCGCGAGGGACAGGGGTGCACGAGCAGTACTTC. The rearrangement links TRBV7-9 to TRBJ2-7; 10 nucleotides match TRBD1. The CDR3 contains 16 residues. In germline, CDR1 is SEHNR, CDR2 FQNEAQ (reference sequence). V lost 0 bases and J lost 5; bases outside the gene matches: 7.

The chain has TRBV4-3 and TRBJ2-2; D call uncertain. The CDR3 totals 14 residues. V was cut by 1 base and J by 11 bases, with 14 bases left in between. From germline, CDR1 is LGHNA and CDR2 YSLEER. The chain's CDR3 is CASSQALDPSELFF. The CDR3 DNA reads TGCGCCAGCAGCCAAGCATTGGACCCCTCAGAGCTGTTTTTT.

There are a few counts of this clonotype. V and J are TRBV20-1 and TRBJ1-5, with 7 bases aligning to TRBD1. With V trimmed by 0 bases and J by 2 bases, 7 bases remained unmatched. The CDR3 consists of 16 residues. Germline V gene lookup returns CDR1 DFQATT and CDR2 SNEGSKA (reference sequence). The CDR3 DNA reads TGCAGTGCTAGAGATCGGTTTGGACAGGGCAATCAGCCCCAGCATTTT. The encoded protein is CSARDRFGQGNQPQHF.

The rearrangement joins TRBV27 to TRBJ2-2; no firm D call. Trimming took 7 bases from V and 0 from J, leaving 9 bases between them. The germline CDR1 and CDR2 sequences are MNHEY and SMNVEV (reference sequence). The CDR3 is 14 residues long. CDR3 amino acids: CASMLQANTGELFF. In DNA form, the CDR3 reads TGTGCCAGCATGCTGCAAGCGAACACCGGGGAGCTGTTTTTT.

This clonotype has only a few counts. The chain joins TRBV7-9 to TRBJ2-2, with D tentatively TRBD1 (5 bases). V was cut by 2 bases and J by 0 bases, with 10 bases left in between. The CDR3 totals 16 residues. The germline gives CDR1 SEHNR, CDR2 FQNEAQ (reference sequence). CDR3 sequence: CASSLSPGPNTGELFF. DNA of the CDR3: TGTGCCAGCAGCTTAAGCCCAGGGCCGAACACCGGGGAGCTGTTTTTT.

The rearrangement uses TRBV12-3 or TRBV12-4 and TRBJ2-3; D could derive from TRBD1 or TRBD2 (5 bases each). The CDR3 length is 14 residues. Trimming cost V 4 bases and J 0 bases, with 8 bases left between them. The CDR3 protein is CASSWGKSTDTQYF. CDR3 coding DNA: TGTGCCAGCAGTTGGGGGAAGAGCACAGATACGCAGTATTTT.

V and J are TRBV7-9 and TRBJ2-1, with 9 bases matching TRBD2. After removal of 2 bases from V and 8 bases from J, the junction contained 13 bases not matched to a gene. Germline V gene data show CDR1 as SEHNR and CDR2 as FQNEAQ (reference sequence). The CDR3 sequence is 17 residues long. For the CDR3, the DNA is TGTGCCAGCAGCTTAATGGCGGGGGGGCGCGGGGTTCATGAGCAGTTCTTC. Translating gives CASSLMAGGRGVHEQFF.

The chain carries TRBV6-2 or TRBV6-3 and TRBJ2-5, with unresolved D. The CDR3 length is 14 residues. CDR1 MNHEY and CDR2 SVGEGT come from the germline V gene. V lost 2 bases to trimming and J lost 5 bases, with 12 bases between them. CDR3 sequence reads: CASSYEDLRETQYF. The CDR3 bases are TGTGCCAGCAGTTACGAGGACCTTCGGGAGACCCAGTACTTC.

This clonotype was seen a handful of times. V and J are TRBV29-1 and TRBJ2-7, with D possibly matching TRBD1 (6 bases). CDR1 and CDR2 from the germline V gene are SQVTM and ANQGSEA. The CDR3 has 11 residues. The V and J ends lost 6 bases and 6 bases respectively, with 12 bases between them. As DNA, the CDR3 is TGCAGCGTAAATACAGGGCTCGAGCAGTACTTC. Translating it yields CSVNTGLEQYF.

The gene calls are TRBV14 and TRBJ2-3, with TRBD2 matching over 7 bases. The junction had 5 bases not matched to a gene; V was cut back by 4 bases and J by 1 base. CDR3 length: 15 amino acids. The germline gives CDR1 SGHDN, CDR2 FVKESK. This chain's CDR3 is CASSPKAGGTDTQYF. DNA of the CDR3: TGTGCCAGCAGCCCCAAGGCGGGGGGCACAGATACGCAGTATTTT.

This clonotype has ten or more counts. The chain combines TRBV10-3 with TRBJ2-1; D possibly corresponds to TRBD2 (6 bases). V shed 7 bases and J shed 1 base, with 14 bases lying between them. Germline V CDR1 and CDR2: ENHRY, SYGVKD. The CDR3 runs 15 residues. Here the CDR3 reads CAITSGTSSYNEQFF. The CDR3 DNA follows: TGTGCCATCACCTCCGGGACTTCTTCCTACAATGAGCAGTTCTTC.

The J gene is TRBJ2-1, the V gene TRBV3-1; TRBD2 matches at 14 bases. Per the germline V gene, CDR1 is LGHDT and CDR2 is YNNKEL (reference sequence). The CDR3 loop spans 14 amino acids. Unmatched junction bases numbered 7, after V lost 6 bases and J lost 12 bases. The CDR3 nucleotides are TGTGCCAGCAGTGCGGGACTAGCGGGAGCAGGGCAGTTCTTC. Its translation is CASSAGLAGAGQFF.

This clonotype was observed a handful of times. V gene TRBV3-1 combines with J gene TRBJ2-3; a weak D match, TRBD2 (7 bases). CDR1 and CDR2 (germline): LGHDT, YNNKEL (reference sequence). The CDR3 runs to 16 residues. V was clipped by 0 bases and J by 2 bases, with 12 bases between them. CDR3 loop: CASSQDRRGATDTQYF. For the CDR3, the DNA is TGTGCCAGCAGCCAAGATCGTCGGGGGGCCACAGATACGCAGTATTTT.

This chain connects TRBV14 to TRBJ2-2; D unresolved. V lost 2 bases and J lost 9, with 4 bases in between. Germline V gene data show CDR1 as SGHDN and CDR2 as FVKESK. This CDR3 comprises 11 residues. In DNA form, the CDR3 reads TGTGCCAGCAGCCAAAATAGGGAGCTGTTTTTT. It yields the protein CASSQNRELFF.

This clonotype was observed many times. This sequence joins TRBV15 and TRBJ2-5, with unresolved D. In germline, CDR1 is LNHNV, CDR2 YYDKDF (reference sequence). Trimming cost V 5 bases and J 1 base, with 8 bases left between them. This CDR3 contains 13 residues. The DNA for the CDR3 is TGTGCCACCAGCCGTGCAGTCCAAGAGACCCAGTACTTC. It yields the protein CATSRAVQETQYF.

This clonotype was detected only a few times. The chain uses TRBV5-6 and TRBJ2-3; 10 bases map to TRBD1. Trimming at V came to 4 bases and at J to 3 bases, leaving 11 bases not matched to a gene. The CDR3 sequence is 17 residues long. CDR1 and CDR2 (germline): SGHDT, YYEEEE. CDR3 DNA: TGTGCCAGCAGCCCTCGGGGGACAGGGGTTTGGACAGATACGCAGTATTTT. Its protein product is CASSPRGTGVWTDTQYF.

This clonotype has a handful of counts. The rearrangement links TRBV9 to TRBJ2-5, with D possibly TRBD1 on 6 matching bases. This CDR3 contains 13 residues. Looked up from germline, CDR1 is SGDLS and CDR2 is YYNGEE. V lost 3 bases and J lost 4, with 10 bases in between. The CDR3 DNA follows: TGTGCCAGCAGCGGGGACATGCGAGAGACCCAGTACTTC. Its protein is CASSGDMRETQYF.

This clonotype was found many times. J is TRBJ2-5 and V is TRBV20-1; unclear D gene. Between the trimmed V and J ends, which lost 4 bases and 1 base, there was a span of 7 bases. The germline gives CDR1 DFQATT, CDR2 SNEGSKA (reference sequence). The CDR3 has 12 amino acids. CDR3 residues: CSATMVQETQYF. The CDR3 DNA follows: TGCAGTGCTACTATGGTCCAAGAGACCCAGTACTTC.